What follows are 14 T cell receptor beta chains derived from one specimen sequenced in a study of T cell changes during pregnancy in multiple sclerosis. TCRdb's copy holds only in-frame clones and misses some; the assay was immunoSEQ multiplex PCR. The sample has around 97,000 clones; around nine tenths are singletons. The sequenced sample was peripheral blood, obtained in the second trimester of pregnancy. The receptors derive from a female donor in good health, enrolled as a control in a pregnancy study.

The genes are TRBV9 and TRBJ2-7; 7 bases agree with TRBD1. V lost 0 bases to trimming and J lost 3 bases; unmatched junction nucleotides: 3. CDR1 and CDR2 (germline): SGDLS, YYNGEE. The CDR3 is 14 residues long. The CDR3 loop reads CASSVVAGGYEQYF. CDR3 coding DNA: TGTGCCAGCAGCGTAGTGGCAGGGGGCTACGAGCAGTACTTC.

Notes on this clone: A read error may account for a junction end that differs from germline. V gene TRBV6-4 combines with J gene TRBJ1-1; TRBD1 might be the D (5 bases). This CDR3 has 11 amino acids. Germline V gives CDR1 MRHNA, CDR2 SNTAGT. In nucleotides, the CDR3 is TGCTTGGGGCCGGTGGACACTGAAGCTTTCTTT. It encodes CLGPVDTEAFF.

The J gene is TRBJ2-7, the V gene TRBV9; 10 nucleotides agree with TRBD1. The CDR3 loop spans 15 amino acids. Germline loops: CDR1 SGDLS, CDR2 YYNGEE. Losses at the gene ends were 3 bases for V and 3 bases for J; bases not matched to a gene: 6. CDR3 region: CASSAPGTGVYEQYF. In DNA, the CDR3 is TGTGCCAGCAGCGCCCCCGGGACAGGGGTCTACGAGCAGTACTTC.

J is TRBJ2-2 and V is TRBV7-9; 10 positions match TRBD1. The ends lost 4 bases at V and 4 bases at J; junction bases unmatched: 9. This CDR3 region has 17 residues. The germline V gene has CDR1 SEHNR and CDR2 FQNEAQ (reference sequence). CDR3 protein: CASSSRSDRGPTGELFF. In nucleotides, the CDR3 is TGTGCCAGCAGCTCCCGATCCGACAGGGGGCCCACCGGGGAGCTGTTTTTT.

DNA of the CDR3: TGCGCCAGCAGCTTGACAGGGGATCAGCCCCAGCATTTT. Protein product: CASSLTGDQPQHF. The V gene is TRBV5-1, the J gene TRBJ1-5; 7 bases agree with TRBD1. CDR1 and CDR2 (germline): SGHRS, YFSETQ. V dropped 1 base and J dropped 5; count of bases not matched to a gene: 0. This CDR3 has 13 residues.

The chain is built from TRBV4-3 and TRBJ2-3; D unresolved. Trimming removed 5 bases from V and 6 bases from J, with 12 bases in between. CDR3 length: 13 residues. CDR1 LGHNA and CDR2 YSLEER come from the germline V gene. The DNA for the CDR3 is TGCGCCAGCAGCGAACTTTTACCGGATACGCAGTATTTT. It is translated as CASSELLPDTQYF.

This clone appeared once. This sequence joins TRBV7-2 and TRBJ2-3, with D unclear. The CDR3 sequence is 14 residues long. CDR1 is SGHTA, CDR2 FQGNSA, per germline. Trimming took off 1 base at V and 3 bases at J, with 8 bases between the two ends. CDR3 amino acids: CASSLGSGTDTQYF. CDR3 coding DNA: TGTGCCAGCAGCTTAGGCTCAGGAACAGATACGCAGTATTTT.

The chain is built from TRBV28 and TRBJ1-6; the D gene is possibly TRBD1 (5 bases). V lost 8 bases, J lost 6 bases, and 14 bases lay in between. Germline CDR1 is MDHEN and CDR2 is SYDVKM. The CDR3 has 14 residues. CDR3 DNA sequence: TGTGCCAGCGGACGCCGGGGGATTAATTCACCCCTCCACTTT. Translating gives CASGRRGINSPLHF.

This chain connects TRBV7-2 to TRBJ1-2; D ambiguous. This CDR3 contains 14 residues. Trimming stripped 1 base from V and 1 base from J, with 7 bases between. CDR1 SGHTA and CDR2 FQGNSA come from the germline V gene. As DNA, the CDR3 is TGTGCCAGCAGCTTAGAGACAAGTAACTATGGCTACACCTTC. It translates to CASSLETSNYGYTF.

The rearrangement joins TRBV6-5 to TRBJ1-2, with D possibly TRBD1 on 5 matching bases. Germline V CDR1 and CDR2: MNHEY, SVGAGI. The CDR3 length is 15 residues. Between the trimmed V and J ends, which lost 5 bases and 5 bases, there was a span of 18 bases. The chain's CDR3 is CASSTHGTSTYGYTF. The CDR3 region has the DNA TGTGCCAGCAGTACACACGGGACTTCTACTTATGGCTACACCTTC.

V usage is TRBV18 and J usage is TRBJ1-1, with 9 bases lining up with TRBD1. Trimming took 3 bases from V and 0 from J; bases not matched to a gene: 8. Germline lookup yields CDR1 KGHSH and CDR2 LQKENI. The CDR3 is 17 amino acids. CDR3 nucleotide sequence: TGTGCCAGCTCACCTCTAGGGACAGGGACGATGAACACTGAAGCTTTCTTT. It is translated as CASSPLGTGTMNTEAFF. Supplemented by reference TRBV18 and TRBJ1-1, the full variable domain reads NAGVMQNPRHLVRRRGQEARLRCSPMKGHSHVYWYRQLPEEGLKFMVYLQKENIIDESGMPKERFSAEFPKEGPSILRIQQVVRGDSAAYFCASSPLGTGTMNTEAFFGQGTRLTVV.

The chain carries TRBV5-4 and TRBJ1-3; TRBD1 is a possible D gene (5 bases). The germline CDR1 and CDR2 sequences are SGHNT and YYREEE (reference sequence). The CDR3 has 14 residues. Trimming stripped 0 bases from V and 4 bases from J, with 8 bases between. CDR3 amino acids: CASSLGQSGNTIYF. The CDR3, as DNA: TGTGCCAGCAGCTTGGGACAGTCGGGAAACACCATATATTTT.

The rearrangement links TRBV5-1 to TRBJ1-1; unclear D gene. This CDR3 has 14 residues. The V end was cut by 3 bases, the J end by 3 bases, with 12 bases between. Germline CDR1 SGHRS, CDR2 YFSETQ. This CDR3 reads CASSSSGRDTEAFF. The CDR3, as DNA: TGCGCCAGCAGCTCTAGCGGCCGGGACACTGAAGCTTTCTTT.

This sequence joins TRBV7-9 and TRBJ1-2; D gene uncertain. V gave up 3 bases and J gave up 8 bases, with 10 bases separating them. The CDR3 length is 12 residues. Per the germline V gene, CDR1 is SEHNR and CDR2 is FQNEAQ (reference sequence). Here the CDR3 reads CASSFISGGYTF. The CDR3 DNA reads TGTGCCAGCAGCTTCATCAGTGGCGGCTACACCTTC.